The present T cell receptor (beta chain) was sequenced within a study of blood T cells in healthy people across ages. Study-level findings and limits: The long-lived group displayed more naive CD4+ cells, plus higher diversity, than the aged donors did. In older individuals, TCR beta diversity per million T cells was lower, falling roughly linearly with age.

Using a J-beta primer mix together with a sample-barcoded 5' primer, a second PCR was run for roughly 6 to 11 cycles. TCRdb re-called the 5' RACE reads with MiXCR, one entry per CDR3 protein. The data hold 650,000 to 1,000,000 distinct CDR3 sequences, with around 36% observed a single time. This clonotype has just a few counts. Its antigen is unidentified. The CDR3 is made up of 12 amino acids. V was shortened by 2 bases and J by 8 bases, with 9 bases between the two germline ends. Per the germline V gene, CDR1 is SGHAT and CDR2 is FQDESV (reference sequence). The study recruited healthy Caucasian donors from Russia who were aged about 6 to 90.

V is TRBV11-1 and J is TRBJ1-1; D remains ambiguous. The origin of this receptor is a man between 18 and 29 years old in good health. Sequenced material: blood. CDR3 sequence: CASSLMGREAFF. CDR3 in DNA: TGTGCCAGCAGCTTAATGGGCCGAGAAGCTTTCTTT.